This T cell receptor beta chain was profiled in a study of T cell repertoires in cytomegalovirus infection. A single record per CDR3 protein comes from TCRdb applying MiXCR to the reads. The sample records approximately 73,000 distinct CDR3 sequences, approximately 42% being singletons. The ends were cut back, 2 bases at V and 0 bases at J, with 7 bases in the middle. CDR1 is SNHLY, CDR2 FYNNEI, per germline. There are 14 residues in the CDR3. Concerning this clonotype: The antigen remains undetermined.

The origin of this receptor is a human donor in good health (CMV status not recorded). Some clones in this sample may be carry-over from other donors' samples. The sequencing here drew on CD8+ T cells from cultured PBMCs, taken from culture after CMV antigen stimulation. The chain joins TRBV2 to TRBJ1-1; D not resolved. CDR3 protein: CASSELHVNTEAFF. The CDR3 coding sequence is TGTGCCAGCAGTGAACTACACGTGAACACTGAAGCTTTCTTT.